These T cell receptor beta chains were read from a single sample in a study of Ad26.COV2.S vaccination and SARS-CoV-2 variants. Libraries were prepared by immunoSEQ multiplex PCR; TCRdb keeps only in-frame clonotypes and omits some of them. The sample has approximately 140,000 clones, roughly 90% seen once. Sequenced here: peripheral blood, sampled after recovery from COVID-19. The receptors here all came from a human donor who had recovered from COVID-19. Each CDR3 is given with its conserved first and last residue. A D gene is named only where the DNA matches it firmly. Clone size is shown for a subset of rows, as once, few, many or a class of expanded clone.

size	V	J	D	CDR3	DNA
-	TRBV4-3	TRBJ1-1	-	CASSPGLLNTEAFF	TGCGCCAGCAGCCCGGGACTCCTGAACACTGAAGCTTTCTTT
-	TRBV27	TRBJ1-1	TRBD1	CASSGDRATEAFF	TGTGCCAGCAGTGGGGACAGGGCCACTGAAGCTTTCTTT
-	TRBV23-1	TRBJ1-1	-	CASSQCRVEGNTEAFF	TGCGCCAGCAGTCAATGTAGGGTCGAAGGGAACACTGAAGCTTTCTTT
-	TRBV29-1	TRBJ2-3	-	CSVIPAVTDTQYF	TGCAGCGTTATCCCCGCGGTCACAGATACGCAGTATTTT
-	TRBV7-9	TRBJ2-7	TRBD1	CASPGDRGGEQYF	TGTGCCAGTCCCGGGGACAGGGGTGGCGAGCAGTACTTC
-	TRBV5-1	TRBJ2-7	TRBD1	CASSLVIQGNEQYF	TGCGCCAGCAGCTTGGTTATACAGGGGAACGAGCAGTACTTC
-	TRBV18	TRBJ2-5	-	CASSPDLPETQYF	TGTGCCAGCTCACCAGACCTCCCGGAGACCCAGTACTTC
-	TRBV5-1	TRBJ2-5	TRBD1	CASSPMVTGTGETQYF	TGCGCCAGCAGTCCCATGGTGACAGGGACCGGGGAGACCCAGTACTTC
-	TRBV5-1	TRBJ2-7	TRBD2	CASSLAGGNSYEQYF	TGCGCCAGCAGCCTAGCGGGGGGAAACTCCTACGAGCAGTACTTC
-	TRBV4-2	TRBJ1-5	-	CASSQDQDMGTPHQPQHF	TGTGCCAGCAGCCAAGATCAGGATATGGGGACACCTCATCAGCCCCAGCATTTT
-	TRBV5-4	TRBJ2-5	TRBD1	CASSQGDRRQETQYF	TGTGCCAGCAGCCAAGGGGACAGGAGGCAAGAGACCCAGTACTTC
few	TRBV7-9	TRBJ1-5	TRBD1	CASSYGQGNQPQHF	TGTGCCAGCAGCTACGGACAGGGCAATCAGCCCCAGCATTTT
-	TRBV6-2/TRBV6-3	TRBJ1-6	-	CASSSPTPGKNSPLHF	TGTGCCAGCAGTTCCCCTACGCCGGGGAAGAATTCACCCCTCCACTTT
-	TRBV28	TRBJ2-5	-	CASSKRKTTKETQYF	TGTGCCAGCAGCAAGCGGAAAACAACCAAAGAGACCCAGTACTTC
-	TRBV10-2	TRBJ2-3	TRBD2	CASSEASGGAWTQYF	TGCGCCAGCAGTGAAGCTAGCGGGGGGGCCTGGACGCAGTATTTT
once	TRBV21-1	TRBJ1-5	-	CASSTIDGTLNQPQHF	TGTGCCAGCAGCACCATCGACGGGACACTTAATCAGCCCCAGCATTTT
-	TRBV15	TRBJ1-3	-	CATSTSMGAAIYF	TGTGCCACCAGCACCTCAATGGGAGCGGCCATATATTTT
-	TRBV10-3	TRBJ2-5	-	CGAAGPQETQYF	TGTGGGGCGGCAGGGCCCCAAGAGACCCAGTACTTC
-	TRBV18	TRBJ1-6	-	CASSPEQTYSPLHF	TGTGCCAGCTCACCAGAGCAGACCTATTCACCCCTCCACTTT
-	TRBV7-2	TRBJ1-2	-	CASSLALRTLDF	TGTGCCAGCAGCTTAGCGCTAAGGACGTTGGACTTC
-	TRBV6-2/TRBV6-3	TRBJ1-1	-	CASSDPDRLMNTEAFF	TGTGCCAGCAGTGACCCTGACAGGCTTATGAACACTGAAGCTTTCTTT
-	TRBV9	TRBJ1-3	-	CASSVGGTGNTIYF	TGTGCCAGCAGCGTAGGGGGCACTGGAAACACCATATATTTT
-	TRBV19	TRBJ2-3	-	CASSPMGTDTQYF	TGTGCCAGTAGTCCTATGGGCACAGATACGCAGTATTTT
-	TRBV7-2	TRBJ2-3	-	CASSPLQDTQYF	TGTGCCAGCAGCCCATTGCAGGATACGCAGTATTTT
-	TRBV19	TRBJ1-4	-	CASSSVQRATNEKLFF	TGTGCCAGTAGCAGCGTACAGCGCGCAACTAATGAAAAACTGTTTTTT
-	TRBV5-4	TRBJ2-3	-	CASSPPSTDTQYF	TGTGCCAGCAGCCCGCCAAGCACAGATACGCAGTATTTT
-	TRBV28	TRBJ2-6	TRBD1	CASRDRAGGANVLTF	TGTGCCAGCAGGGACAGGGCGGGCGGGGCCAACGTCCTGACTTTC
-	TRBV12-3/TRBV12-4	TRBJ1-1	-	CASTPRGQAFF	TGTGCCAGCACCCCCCGGGGACAAGCTTTCTTT
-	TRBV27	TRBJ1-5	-	CARYRGGSNQPQHF	TGTGCCAGGTACAGAGGGGGGAGCAATCAGCCCCAGCATTTT
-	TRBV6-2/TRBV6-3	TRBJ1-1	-	CASSYGRTEAFF	TGTGCCAGCAGTTATGGTAGAACTGAAGCTTTCTTT
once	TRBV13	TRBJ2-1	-	CASSSRAGETYNEQFF	TGTGCCAGCAGCTCCCGAGCAGGGGAAACCTACAATGAGCAGTTCTTC